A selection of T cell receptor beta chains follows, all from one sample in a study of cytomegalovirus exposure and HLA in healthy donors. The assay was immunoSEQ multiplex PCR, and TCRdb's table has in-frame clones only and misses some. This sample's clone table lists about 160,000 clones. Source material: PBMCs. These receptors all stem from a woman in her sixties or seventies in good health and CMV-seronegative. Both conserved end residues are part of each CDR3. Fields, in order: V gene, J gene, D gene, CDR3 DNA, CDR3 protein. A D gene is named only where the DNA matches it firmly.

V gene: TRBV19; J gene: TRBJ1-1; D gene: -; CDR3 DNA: TGTGCCAGTAGTCCTCTCCTGGGCGCCGAAGCTTTCTTT; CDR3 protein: CASSPLLGAEAFF
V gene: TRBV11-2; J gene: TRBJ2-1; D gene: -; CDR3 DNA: TGTGCCAGCAGCTTATACGGGAGAGGCTACAATGAGCAGTTCTTC; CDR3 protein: CASSLYGRGYNEQFF
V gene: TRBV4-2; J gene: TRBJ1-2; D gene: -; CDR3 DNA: TGTGCCAGCAGCCAAGCTCAGGGAGGGTACGTAGAAGGCTACACCTTC; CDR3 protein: CASSQAQGGYVEGYTF
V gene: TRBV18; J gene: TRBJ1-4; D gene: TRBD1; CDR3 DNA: TGTGCCAGCTCACCCCCGGACAGGGGTTTACCTAATGAAAAACTGTTTTTT; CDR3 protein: CASSPPDRGLPNEKLFF
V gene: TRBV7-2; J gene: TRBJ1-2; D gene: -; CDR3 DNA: TGTGCCAGCAGCTTAGAAAGGTACAGTGACTATGGCTACACCTTC; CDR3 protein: CASSLERYSDYGYTF
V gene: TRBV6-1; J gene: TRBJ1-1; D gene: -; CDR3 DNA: TGTGCCAGCAGTGAGGAGGTTCGGGACAATTTGGCTTTCTTT; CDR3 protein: CASSEEVRDNLAFF
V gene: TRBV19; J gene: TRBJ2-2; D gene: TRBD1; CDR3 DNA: TGTGCCAGCCGCTTTGGGGACAGGGTTACCGGGGAGCTGTTTTTT; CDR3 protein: CASRFGDRVTGELFF
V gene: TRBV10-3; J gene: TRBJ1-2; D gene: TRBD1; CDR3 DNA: TGTGCCATCAGTGAGTCGAGGGGGCTAGGTTATGGCTACACCTTC; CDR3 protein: CAISESRGLGYGYTF
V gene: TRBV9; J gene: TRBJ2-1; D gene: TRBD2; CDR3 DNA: TGTGCCAGCAGTGTCGGACTAGCGGGGACCAATGAGCAGTTCTTC; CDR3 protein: CASSVGLAGTNEQFF
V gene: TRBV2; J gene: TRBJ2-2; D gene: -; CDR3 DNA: TGTGCCAGCAGTGCTCTCGGGGAGCTGTTTTTT; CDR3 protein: CASSALGELFF
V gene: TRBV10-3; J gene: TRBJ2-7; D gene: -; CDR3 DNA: TGTGCCATCAGTGAGAGGCGGGAGCAGTACTTC; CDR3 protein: CAISERREQYF
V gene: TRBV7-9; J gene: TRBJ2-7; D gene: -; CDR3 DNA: TGTGCCAGCAGCTTCCGGTCCACGGGCGAGCAGTACTTC; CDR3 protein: CASSFRSTGEQYF
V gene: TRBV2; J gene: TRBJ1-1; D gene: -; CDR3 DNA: TGTGCCAGCAGTCTTAGGTCTCGGGACACTGAAGCTTTCTTT; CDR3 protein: CASSLRSRDTEAFF
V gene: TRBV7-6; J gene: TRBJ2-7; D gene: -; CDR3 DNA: TGTGCCAGCAGCTACCAAACAGGTGCCTCCTACGAGCAGTACTTC; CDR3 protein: CASSYQTGASYEQYF
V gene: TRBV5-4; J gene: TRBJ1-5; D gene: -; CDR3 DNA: TGTGCCAGCAGCCCGGGGGGCAATCAGCCCCAGCATTTT; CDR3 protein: CASSPGGNQPQHF
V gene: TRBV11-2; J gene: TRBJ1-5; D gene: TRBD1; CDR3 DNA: TGTGCCAGCAGCGAGACAGGGGGCAATCAGCCCCAGCATTTT; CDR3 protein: CASSETGGNQPQHF
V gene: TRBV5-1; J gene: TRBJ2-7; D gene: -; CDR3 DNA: TGCGCCAGCCAGGAGACTAACTCCTACGAGCAGTACTTC; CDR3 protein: CASQETNSYEQYF
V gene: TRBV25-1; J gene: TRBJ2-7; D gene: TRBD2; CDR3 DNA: TGTGCCAGCAGTGAATCGGCGACTAGCGGGAGCTACGAGCAGTACTTC; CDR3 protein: CASSESATSGSYEQYF
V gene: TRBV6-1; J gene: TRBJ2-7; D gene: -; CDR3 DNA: TGTGCCAGCAGTGAAGTTGACAGTTCCTCCTACGAGCAGTACTTC; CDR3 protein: CASSEVDSSSYEQYF
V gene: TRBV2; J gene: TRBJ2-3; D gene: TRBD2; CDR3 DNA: TGTGCCTGCGGGGGGGGACTGAACACAGATACGCAGTATTTT; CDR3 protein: CACGGGLNTDTQYF
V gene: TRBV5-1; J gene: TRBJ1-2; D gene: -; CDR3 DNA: TGCGCCAGCAGCGCGGGGGACAACAACTATGGCTACACCTTC; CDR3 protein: CASSAGDNNYGYTF
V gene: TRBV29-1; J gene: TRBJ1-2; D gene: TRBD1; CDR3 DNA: TGCAGCGTTGGGAGGGGGCACGATGGCTACACCTTC; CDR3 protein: CSVGRGHDGYTF
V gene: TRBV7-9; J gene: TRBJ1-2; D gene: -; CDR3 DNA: TGTGCCAGCACCGAATGGGGGGGATATGGCTACACCTTC; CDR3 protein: CASTEWGGYGYTF
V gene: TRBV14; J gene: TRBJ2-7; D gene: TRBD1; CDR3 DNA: TGTGCCAGCAGCCCCGGGACAGGGGGTAGGTACGAGCAGTACTTC; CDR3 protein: CASSPGTGGRYEQYF
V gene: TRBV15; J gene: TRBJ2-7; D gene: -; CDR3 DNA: TGTGCCACCAGCAGGGGCAGGGGCTACGAGCAGTACTTC; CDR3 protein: CATSRGRGYEQYF
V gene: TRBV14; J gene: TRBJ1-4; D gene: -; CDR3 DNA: TGTGCCAGCAGCCAAGTGGGAGCGGAAAATGAAAAACTGTTTTTT; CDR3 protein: CASSQVGAENEKLFF
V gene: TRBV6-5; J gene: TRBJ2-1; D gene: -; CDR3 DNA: TGTGCCAGCAGTCTCCAGCGGTATTACAATGAGCAGTTCTTC; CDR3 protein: CASSLQRYYNEQFF
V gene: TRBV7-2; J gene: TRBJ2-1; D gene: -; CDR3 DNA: TGTGCCAGCAGCTCGGGTGGATCGGGAGTATACAATGAGCAGTTCTTC; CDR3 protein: CASSSGGSGVYNEQFF
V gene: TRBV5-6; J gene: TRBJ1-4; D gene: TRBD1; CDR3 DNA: TGTGCCAGCAGGCGGACAGGGAATAATGAAAAACTGTTTTTT; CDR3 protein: CASRRTGNNEKLFF
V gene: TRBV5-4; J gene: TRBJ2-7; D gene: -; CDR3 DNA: TGTGCCAGCAGCGCCGCCAGGGCCTACGAGCAGTACTTC; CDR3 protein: CASSAARAYEQYF
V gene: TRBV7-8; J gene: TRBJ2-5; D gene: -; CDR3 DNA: TGTGCCAGCAGCTTCTTCAACGGTGGGACCCAGTACTTC; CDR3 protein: CASSFFNGGTQYF
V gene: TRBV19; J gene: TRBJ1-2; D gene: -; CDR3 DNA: TGTGCCAGTAGTGCACAGCCATTCTATGGCTACACCTTC; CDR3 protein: CASSAQPFYGYTF
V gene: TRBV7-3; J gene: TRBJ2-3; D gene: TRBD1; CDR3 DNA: TGTGCCAGCAGCTCCGGGACAGCCAGTTCAGATACGCAGTATTTT; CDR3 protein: CASSSGTASSDTQYF
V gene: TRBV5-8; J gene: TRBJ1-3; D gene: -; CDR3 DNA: TGTGCCAGCAGCTTGTACGATGGCCTCTCTGGAAACACCATATATTTT; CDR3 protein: CASSLYDGLSGNTIYF
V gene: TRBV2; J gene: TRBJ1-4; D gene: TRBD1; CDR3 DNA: TGTGCCAGCAGGCCGGGACAGGGGGTTGAAAAACTGTTTTTT; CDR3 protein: CASRPGQGVEKLFF
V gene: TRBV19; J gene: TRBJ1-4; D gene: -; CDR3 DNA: TGTGCCAGTAGCGCAGGGCCTAATGAAAAACTGTTTTTT; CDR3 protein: CASSAGPNEKLFF
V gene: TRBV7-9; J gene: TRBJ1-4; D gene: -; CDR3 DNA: TGTGCCAGCAGCTTAGGTTCGGGGGGTTTCGAGACTAATGAAAAACTGTTTTTT; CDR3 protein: CASSLGSGGFETNEKLFF
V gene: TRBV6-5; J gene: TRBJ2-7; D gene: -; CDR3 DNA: TGTGCCAGCAGTTACGACTACAGCTCCTACGAGCAGTACTTC; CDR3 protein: CASSYDYSSYEQYF
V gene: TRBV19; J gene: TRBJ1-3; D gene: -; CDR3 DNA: TGTGCCAGTACCCCCGGGGGGCCTGGAAACACCATATATTTT; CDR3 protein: CASTPGGPGNTIYF
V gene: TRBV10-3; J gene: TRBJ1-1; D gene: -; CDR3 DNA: TGTGCCATCACCGGACAGCTGAACACTGAAGCTTTCTTT; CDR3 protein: CAITGQLNTEAFF
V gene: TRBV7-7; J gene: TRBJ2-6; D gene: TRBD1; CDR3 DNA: TGTGCCAGCAGCCCAGACAGGGGAGTCGGGGCCAACGTCCTGACTTTC; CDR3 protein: CASSPDRGVGANVLTF
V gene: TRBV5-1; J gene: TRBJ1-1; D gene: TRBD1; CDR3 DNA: TGCGCCAGCAGGGCAGGGGGCGCGGACACTGAAGCTTTCTTT; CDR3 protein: CASRAGGADTEAFF
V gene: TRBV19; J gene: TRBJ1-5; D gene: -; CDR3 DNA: TGTGCCAGTAGTACCGACGGGGGGAAGCCCCAGCATTTT; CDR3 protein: CASSTDGGKPQHF
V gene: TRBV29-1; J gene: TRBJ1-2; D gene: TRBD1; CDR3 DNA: TGCAGCGTTGTGGGACAGGGAGAACAAGGCTACACCTTC; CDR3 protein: CSVVGQGEQGYTF
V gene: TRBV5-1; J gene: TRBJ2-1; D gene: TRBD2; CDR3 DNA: TGCGCCAGCAGCTCCCAAGCGGGGGGGGTTTACAATGAGCAGTTCTTC; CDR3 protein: CASSSQAGGVYNEQFF
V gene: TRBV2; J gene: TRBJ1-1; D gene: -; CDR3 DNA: TGTGCCAGCGGACTAACGATCCCTGAAGCTTTCTTT; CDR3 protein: CASGLTIPEAFF
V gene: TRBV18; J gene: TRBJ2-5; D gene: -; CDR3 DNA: TGTGCCAGCTCACCCTGGGAGGCCGAGGGTCAAGAGACCCAGTACTTC; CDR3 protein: CASSPWEAEGQETQYF
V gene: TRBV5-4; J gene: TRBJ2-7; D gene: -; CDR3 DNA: TGTGCCAGTACCAATACTCCTTCCGAGCAGTACTTC; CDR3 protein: CASTNTPSEQYF
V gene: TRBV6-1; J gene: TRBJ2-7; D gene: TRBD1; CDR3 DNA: TGTGCCAGCAGTGAAGGTGACAGGGACGGCTACGAGCAGTACTTC; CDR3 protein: CASSEGDRDGYEQYF
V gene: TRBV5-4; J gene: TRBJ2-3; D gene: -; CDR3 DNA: TGTGCCAGCAGCTTGGTGGCAGGGAGCACAGATACGCAGTATTTT; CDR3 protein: CASSLVAGSTDTQYF
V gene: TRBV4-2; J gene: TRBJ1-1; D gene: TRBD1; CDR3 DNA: TGTGCCAGCAGCCAAGTCGACAGGGGGCTGGATGAAGCTTTCTTT; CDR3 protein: CASSQVDRGLDEAFF
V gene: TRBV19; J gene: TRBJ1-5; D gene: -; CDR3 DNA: TGTGCCAGTAGTATTATCAGGGAGGGCAATCAGCCCCAGCATTTT; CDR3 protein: CASSIIREGNQPQHF
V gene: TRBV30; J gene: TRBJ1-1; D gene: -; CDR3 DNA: TGTGCCTGGAGTTATTCCGGGGAAGCTTTCTTT; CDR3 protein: CAWSYSGEAFF